Detailed here is one T cell receptor (beta chain). As yet, its antigen is unknown. The data stem from a study of shared clonotypes between healthy human individuals. In the source study's methods: Sequence data from immunoSEQ were junction-only and lacked quality scores; consequently, filtering differed. Sequenced by immunoSEQ multiplex PCR; TCRdb stores in-frame clones only, minus some. The DNA gave D and trimming, while V, J and clone size come from that table. The data hold around 1.5 million clones, with 98% observed a single time. General observations from the study: Generation probabilities of non-shared clonotypes were lower (relative to those shared by all four donors). Among a few donors, 4.5% to 5.5% of naive CD4 clonotypes were found in common. Larger estimated richness was generally recorded for naive subsets relative to memory subsets.

CDR1 is MNHEY and CDR2 is SMNVEV in the germline V gene (reference sequence). The CDR3 length is 13 residues. Trimming took 4 bases from V and 6 from J, leaving 12 bases between them. The receptor was derived from a man aged 25 to 45 in good health. The gene calls are TRBV27 and TRBJ1-2, with D possibly TRBD1 on 5 matching bases. Sequencing was carried out using naive CD4+ T cells sorted from blood. The subset denotes: CD45RA+ positively selected. This CDR3 is CASSSRDPDGYTF. In DNA, the CDR3 is TGTGCCAGCAGTTCGAGGGACCCCGATGGCTACACCTTC.